This TCR beta chain was recovered during a study of shared clonotypes between healthy human individuals. The germline V and J ends were trimmed by 4 bases and 1 base, with 14 bases remaining between them. The CDR3 runs 15 residues. CDR1 and CDR2 (germline): MNHEY, SMNVEV (reference sequence). Details on this clone: Its antigen is not identified.

The study, taken as a whole, reports: There were few donors, and this limited the genetic and exposure-history diversity represented.

The table came from immunoSEQ multiplex PCR; TCRdb's copy has only in-frame clones and leaves some out. Of 500,000 to 550,000 clones listed, more than 95% are singletons. Sequencing was carried out using naive CD4+ T cells sorted from blood. This sample's subset: CD45RA+ positively selected. The rearrangement joins TRBV27 to TRBJ2-7, with D possibly matching TRBD1 (5 bases). This clonotype was sampled from a woman aged 25 to 45 in good health. The CDR3 sequence: CASSSILGASYEQYF. CDR3 nucleotides: TGTGCCAGCAGTTCTATTCTAGGGGCGTCCTACGAGCAGTACTTC.